The rows below give T cell receptor beta chains drawn from one sample of a study of early T cells in non-severe SARS-CoV-2 infection. TCRdb reprocessed the 5' RACE reads via MiXCR and lists one record per CDR3 protein. Altogether about 94,000 distinct CDR3 sequences are present, less than 15% being singletons, with the ten largest covering 2% to 2.5%. The sequencing sample was made of whole blood. These TCRs come from an adult who was a healthcare worker with PCR-confirmed SARS-CoV-2 infection or an uninfected control (not recorded which). Each CDR3 is given with its conserved first and last residue. Fields, in order: clone size, J gene, V gene, D gene, CDR3 protein, CDR3 DNA. A D gene is named only where the DNA matches it firmly. Clone size appears in some rows only: once, few, many, or a class for an expanded clone.

clone_size: many; j_call: TRBJ2-7; v_call: TRBV27; d_call: TRBD1; cdr3_aa: CASSRQGPRYYEQYF; cdr3_nt: TGTGCCAGCAGTCGACAGGGCCCCAGATACTACGAGCAGTACTTC
clone_size: .; j_call: TRBJ2-7; v_call: TRBV12-3/TRBV12-4; d_call: TRBD2; cdr3_aa: CASSSLAGDAYEQYF; cdr3_nt: TGTGCCAGCAGTTCCCTAGCGGGGGATGCCTACGAGCAGTACTTC
clone_size: few; j_call: TRBJ2-7; v_call: TRBV6-2/TRBV6-3; d_call: .; cdr3_aa: CASSYSRGWYEQYF; cdr3_nt: TGTGCCAGCAGTTACTCCCGGGGATGGTACGAGCAGTACTTC
clone_size: .; j_call: TRBJ2-3; v_call: TRBV6-5; d_call: .; cdr3_aa: CASSYPGTTDTQYF; cdr3_nt: TGTGCCAGCAGTTACCCGGGGACGACAGATACGCAGTATTTT
clone_size: .; j_call: TRBJ1-1; v_call: TRBV28; d_call: .; cdr3_aa: CASSFRKNTEAFF; cdr3_nt: TGTGCCAGCAGTTTCCGGAAGAACACTGAAGCTTTCTTT
clone_size: .; j_call: TRBJ2-2; v_call: TRBV12-3/TRBV12-4; d_call: TRBD2; cdr3_aa: CASSTRLAGSGELFF; cdr3_nt: TGTGCCAGCAGTACCCGACTAGCGGGGTCCGGGGAGCTGTTTTTT
clone_size: few; j_call: TRBJ1-4; v_call: TRBV5-1; d_call: .; cdr3_aa: CASSRRGGTSDYEKLFF; cdr3_nt: TGCGCCAGCAGCCGCCGAGGAGGGACCTCCGATTATGAAAAACTGTTTTTT
clone_size: .; j_call: TRBJ2-1; v_call: TRBV9; d_call: TRBD2; cdr3_aa: CASSVDSGRYNEQFF; cdr3_nt: TGTGCCAGCAGCGTAGATAGCGGGCGATACAATGAGCAGTTCTTC
clone_size: few; j_call: TRBJ2-2; v_call: TRBV5-1; d_call: .; cdr3_aa: CASSFEGGSTGELFF; cdr3_nt: TGCGCCAGCAGCTTCGAAGGGGGTAGCACCGGGGAGCTGTTTTTT
clone_size: .; j_call: TRBJ2-2; v_call: TRBV5-1; d_call: .; cdr3_aa: CASSPLMGMSSSGELFF; cdr3_nt: TGCGCCAGCAGCCCTTTAATGGGAATGTCTAGTTCCGGGGAGCTGTTTTTT
clone_size: few; j_call: TRBJ1-1; v_call: TRBV7-9; d_call: TRBD1; cdr3_aa: CASSPNYRDRALTPRAFF; cdr3_nt: TGTGCCAGCAGCCCCAACTACCGGGACAGGGCTCTCACGCCGCGAGCTTTCTTT
clone_size: .; j_call: TRBJ2-3; v_call: TRBV11-3; d_call: .; cdr3_aa: CASSLDRQPDTQYF; cdr3_nt: TGTGCCAGCAGCTTAGATCGGCAGCCAGATACGCAGTATTTT
clone_size: .; j_call: TRBJ1-1; v_call: TRBV5-1; d_call: .; cdr3_aa: CASSHGGTKNTEAFF; cdr3_nt: TGCGCCAGCAGCCATGGCGGGACAAAGAACACTGAAGCTTTCTTT
clone_size: many; j_call: TRBJ1-1; v_call: TRBV7-9; d_call: .; cdr3_aa: CASSLAGVGSEAFF; cdr3_nt: TGTGCCAGCAGCTTAGCGGGGGTGGGCTCTGAAGCTTTCTTT
clone_size: many; j_call: TRBJ1-2; v_call: TRBV12-3/TRBV12-4; d_call: .; cdr3_aa: CASSDDGLNYGYTF; cdr3_nt: TGTGCCAGCAGTGACGACGGCCTTAACTATGGCTACACCTTC
clone_size: many; j_call: TRBJ1-2; v_call: TRBV6-1; d_call: .; cdr3_aa: CASSPRRGYGYTF; cdr3_nt: TGTGCCAGCAGTCCAAGGCGGGGATATGGCTACACCTTC
clone_size: few; j_call: TRBJ1-3; v_call: TRBV7-9; d_call: .; cdr3_aa: CASTDTSGNTIYF; cdr3_nt: TGTGCCAGCACCGATACCTCTGGAAACACCATATATTTT
clone_size: .; j_call: TRBJ2-1; v_call: TRBV4-3; d_call: TRBD1; cdr3_aa: CASSQDPPTGAIYNEQFF; cdr3_nt: TGCGCCAGCAGCCAAGACCCCCCGACAGGGGCCATATACAATGAGCAGTTCTTC
clone_size: many; j_call: TRBJ1-2; v_call: TRBV7-2; d_call: .; cdr3_aa: CASSTQSQRGYTF; cdr3_nt: TGTGCCAGCAGCACTCAATCACAGCGTGGCTACACCTTC
clone_size: .; j_call: TRBJ1-4; v_call: TRBV28; d_call: TRBD1; cdr3_aa: CASRPWGQANEKLFF; cdr3_nt: TGTGCCAGCCGACCGTGGGGACAGGCTAATGAAAAACTGTTTTTT
clone_size: .; j_call: TRBJ1-2; v_call: TRBV9; d_call: .; cdr3_aa: CASSTPRSLYGYTF; cdr3_nt: TGTGCCAGCAGCACACCGCGGAGCCTCTATGGCTACACCTTC
clone_size: .; j_call: TRBJ2-7; v_call: TRBV20-1; d_call: TRBD2; cdr3_aa: CSARKVAGGPYEQYF; cdr3_nt: TGCAGTGCTAGAAAGGTAGCGGGGGGGCCCTACGAGCAGTACTTC
clone_size: many; j_call: TRBJ2-3; v_call: TRBV18; d_call: .; cdr3_aa: CASSPRRQSSTDTQYF; cdr3_nt: TGTGCCAGCTCACCACGGCGACAGTCTAGCACAGATACGCAGTATTTT
clone_size: many; j_call: TRBJ2-1; v_call: TRBV29-1; d_call: .; cdr3_aa: CSVRTEGNEQFF; cdr3_nt: TGCAGCGTTCGGACAGAGGGCAATGAGCAGTTCTTC
clone_size: many; j_call: TRBJ1-5; v_call: TRBV18; d_call: .; cdr3_aa: CASSPGSVQPQHF; cdr3_nt: TGTGCCAGCTCACCAGGTTCGGTGCAGCCCCAGCATTTT
clone_size: .; j_call: TRBJ1-2; v_call: TRBV28; d_call: TRBD1; cdr3_aa: CAVQGGPYGYTF; cdr3_nt: TGTGCCGTTCAGGGGGGGCCCTATGGCTACACCTTC
clone_size: few; j_call: TRBJ1-1; v_call: TRBV4-2; d_call: .; cdr3_aa: CASSYQNTEAFF; cdr3_nt: TGTGCCAGCAGCTACCAGAACACTGAAGCTTTCTTT
clone_size: many; j_call: TRBJ1-3; v_call: TRBV6-5; d_call: .; cdr3_aa: CASSYAGPRAGNTIYF; cdr3_nt: TGTGCCAGCAGTTACGCGGGACCACGGGCTGGAAACACCATATATTTT
clone_size: .; j_call: TRBJ2-3; v_call: TRBV2; d_call: TRBD1; cdr3_aa: CASSEEGATDTQYF; cdr3_nt: TGTGCCAGCAGTGAAGAGGGGGCCACAGATACGCAGTATTTT
clone_size: .; j_call: TRBJ2-3; v_call: TRBV28; d_call: TRBD2; cdr3_aa: CASSLMRGSTDTQYF; cdr3_nt: TGTGCCAGCAGTTTAATGCGGGGGAGCACAGATACGCAGTATTTT
clone_size: few; j_call: TRBJ2-3; v_call: TRBV7-9; d_call: TRBD2; cdr3_aa: CASSLRGGTTDTQYF; cdr3_nt: TGTGCCAGCAGCTTACGCGGGGGGACCACAGATACGCAGTATTTT
clone_size: .; j_call: TRBJ2-5; v_call: TRBV28; d_call: TRBD1; cdr3_aa: CASSLLGQGRGETQYF; cdr3_nt: TGTGCCAGCAGTTTACTCGGACAGGGACGAGGAGAGACCCAGTACTTC
clone_size: .; j_call: TRBJ2-7; v_call: TRBV20-1; d_call: .; cdr3_aa: CSAAGTRNNYEQYF; cdr3_nt: TGCAGTGCAGCCGGGACACGGAATAACTACGAGCAGTACTTC
clone_size: few; j_call: TRBJ2-1; v_call: TRBV10-1; d_call: TRBD2; cdr3_aa: CASSPGLAGGPTYNEQFF; cdr3_nt: TGCGCCAGCAGCCCTGGACTAGCGGGGGGGCCGACCTACAATGAGCAGTTCTTC
clone_size: many; j_call: TRBJ2-2; v_call: TRBV28; d_call: .; cdr3_aa: CASSSGVKNTGELFF; cdr3_nt: TGTGCCAGCAGTTCAGGGGTAAAGAACACCGGGGAGCTGTTTTTT
clone_size: many; j_call: TRBJ2-3; v_call: TRBV14; d_call: .; cdr3_aa: CASSPGPYTDTQYF; cdr3_nt: TGTGCCAGCAGCCCGGGACCGTACACAGATACGCAGTATTTT
clone_size: few; j_call: TRBJ1-6; v_call: TRBV28; d_call: TRBD1; cdr3_aa: CASSLGITGGRPHF; cdr3_nt: TGTGCCAGCAGTTTGGGGATTACAGGGGGGAGGCCCCACTTT
clone_size: many; j_call: TRBJ2-2; v_call: TRBV6-5; d_call: TRBD2; cdr3_aa: CASSPIAGPGELFF; cdr3_nt: TGTGCCAGCAGTCCCATAGCGGGGCCCGGGGAGCTGTTTTTT
clone_size: many; j_call: TRBJ2-3; v_call: TRBV11-2; d_call: TRBD2; cdr3_aa: CASSLVPQAGGEQYF; cdr3_nt: TGTGCCAGCAGCTTAGTCCCTCAAGCGGGGGGCGAACAGTATTTT